This entry features one T cell receptor (beta chain) sequence. The antigen is not known. V lost 6 bases, J lost 10 bases, and 19 bases lay in between. The CDR3 is 14 residues long. Germline V lookup: CDR1 SNHLY, CDR2 FYNNEI. The data are from a study of early T cells in non-severe SARS-CoV-2 infection. On the study more broadly: Sequencing used unsorted whole-blood bulk RNA, so chains lack pairing. Study conclusions and caveats: The matching step, a VDJdb search, favored anti-spike CD8 responses and missed private and CD4 specificities.

cDNA molecules, individually, were tagged with unique molecular identifiers. TCRdb reprocessed the 5' RACE reads via MiXCR and lists one record per CDR3 protein. The table shows some 100,000 distinct CDR3 sequences, with roughly 15% occurring only once. This receptor was taken from an adult who was a healthcare worker with PCR-confirmed SARS-CoV-2 infection or an uninfected control (not recorded which). This sequence joins TRBV2 and TRBJ2-1, with a tentative D call TRBD2 (6 bases). The sequenced sample consisted of whole blood. The CDR3 reads CASSNSREIPEQFF. In nucleotides, the CDR3 is TGTGCCAGCAGCAACTCCCGGGAGATCCCCGAGCAGTTCTTC.